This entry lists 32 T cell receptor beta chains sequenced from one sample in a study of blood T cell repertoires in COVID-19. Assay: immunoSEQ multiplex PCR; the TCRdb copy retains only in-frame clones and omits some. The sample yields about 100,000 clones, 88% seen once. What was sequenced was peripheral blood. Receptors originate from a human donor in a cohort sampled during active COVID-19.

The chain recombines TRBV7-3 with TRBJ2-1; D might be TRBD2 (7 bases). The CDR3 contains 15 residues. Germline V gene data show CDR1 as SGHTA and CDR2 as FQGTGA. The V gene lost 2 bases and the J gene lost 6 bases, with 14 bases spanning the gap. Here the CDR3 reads CASSLGGGASNEQFF. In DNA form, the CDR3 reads TGTGCCAGCAGCTTAGGCGGGGGCGCCTCCAATGAGCAGTTCTTC.

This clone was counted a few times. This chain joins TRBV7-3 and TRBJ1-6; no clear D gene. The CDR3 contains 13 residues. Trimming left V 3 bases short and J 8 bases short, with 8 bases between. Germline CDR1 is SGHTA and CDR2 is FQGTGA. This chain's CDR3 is CASSLVRDSPLHF. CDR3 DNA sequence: TGTGCCAGCAGCTTGGTCCGCGATTCACCCCTCCACTTT.

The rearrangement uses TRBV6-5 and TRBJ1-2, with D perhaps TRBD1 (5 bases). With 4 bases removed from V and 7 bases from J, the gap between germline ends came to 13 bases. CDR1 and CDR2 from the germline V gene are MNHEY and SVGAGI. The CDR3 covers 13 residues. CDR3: CASSSGGPSGYTF. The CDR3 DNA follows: TGTGCCAGCAGTTCCGGGGGACCGAGTGGCTACACCTTC.

The CDR3 protein is CASSPDRKNTEAFF. For the CDR3, the DNA is TGTGCCAGCTCACCAGACAGGAAGAACACTGAAGCTTTCTTT. The chain combines TRBV18 with TRBJ1-1; weak D call: TRBD1 (6 bases). Germline values: CDR1 KGHSH, CDR2 LQKENI. Trimming left V 2 bases short and J 1 base short, with 8 bases between. CDR3 length equals 14 residues.

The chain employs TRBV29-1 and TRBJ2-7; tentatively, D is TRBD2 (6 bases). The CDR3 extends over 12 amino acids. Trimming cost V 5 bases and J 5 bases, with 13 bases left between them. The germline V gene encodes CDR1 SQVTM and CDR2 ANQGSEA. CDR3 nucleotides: TGCAGCGTTTGGGGGGAGCCCCACGAGCAGTACTTC. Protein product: CSVWGEPHEQYF.

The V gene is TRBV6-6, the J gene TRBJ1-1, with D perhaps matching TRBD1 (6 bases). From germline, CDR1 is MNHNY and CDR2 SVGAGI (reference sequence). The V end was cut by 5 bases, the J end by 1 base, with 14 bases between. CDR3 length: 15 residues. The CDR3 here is CASSPHRVANTEAFF. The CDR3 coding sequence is TGTGCCAGCAGTCCCCACAGGGTTGCGAACACTGAAGCTTTCTTT.

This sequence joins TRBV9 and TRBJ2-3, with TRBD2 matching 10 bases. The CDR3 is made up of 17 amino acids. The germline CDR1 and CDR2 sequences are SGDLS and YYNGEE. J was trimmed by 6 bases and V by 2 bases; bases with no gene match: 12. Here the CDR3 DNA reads TGTGCCAGCAGCGTCCAGCTAGCGGGAGTATTAACCGATACGCAGTATTTT. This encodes CASSVQLAGVLTDTQYF.

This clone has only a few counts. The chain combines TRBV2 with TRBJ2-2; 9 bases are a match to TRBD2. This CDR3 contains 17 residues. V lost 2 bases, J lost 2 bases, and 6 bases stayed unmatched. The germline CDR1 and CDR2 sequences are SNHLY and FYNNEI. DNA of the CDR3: TGTGCCAGCAGTGAAAGGGCTCTAGCGGGAAACACCGGGGAGCTGTTTTTT. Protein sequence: CASSERALAGNTGELFF.

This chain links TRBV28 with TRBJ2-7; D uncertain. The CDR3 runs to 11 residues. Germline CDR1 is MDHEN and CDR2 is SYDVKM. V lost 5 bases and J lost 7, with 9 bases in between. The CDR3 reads CASSILREQYF. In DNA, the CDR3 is TGTGCCAGCAGTATCCTGAGGGAGCAGTACTTC.

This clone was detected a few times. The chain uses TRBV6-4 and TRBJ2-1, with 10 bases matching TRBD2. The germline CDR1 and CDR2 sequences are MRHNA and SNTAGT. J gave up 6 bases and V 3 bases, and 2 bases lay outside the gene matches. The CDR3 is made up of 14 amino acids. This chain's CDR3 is CASSETSGTNEQFF. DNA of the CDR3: TGTGCCAGCAGTGAAACTAGCGGGACCAATGAGCAGTTCTTC.

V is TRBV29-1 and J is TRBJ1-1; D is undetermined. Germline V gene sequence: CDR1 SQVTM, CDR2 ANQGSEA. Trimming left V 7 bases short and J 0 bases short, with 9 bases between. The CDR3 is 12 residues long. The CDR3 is CSAGSLNTEAFF. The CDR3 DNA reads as TGCAGCGCTGGGAGCTTGAACACTGAAGCTTTCTTT. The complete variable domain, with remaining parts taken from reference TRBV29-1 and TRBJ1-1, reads SAVISQKPSRDICQRGTSLTIQCQVDSQVTMMFWYRQQPGQSLTLIATANQGSEATYESGFVIDKFPISRPNLTFSTLTVSNMSPEDSSIYLCSAGSLNTEAFFGQGTRLTVV.

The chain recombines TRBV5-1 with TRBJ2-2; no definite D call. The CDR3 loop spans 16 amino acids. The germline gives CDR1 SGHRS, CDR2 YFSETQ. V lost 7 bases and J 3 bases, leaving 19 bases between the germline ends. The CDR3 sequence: CASAPSERPHTGELFF. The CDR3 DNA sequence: TGCGCCAGCGCGCCCTCTGAGAGGCCGCACACCGGGGAGCTGTTTTTT.

CDR3 sequence reads: CASSQGGGGNTGELFF. The CDR3, as DNA: TGTGCCAGCAGCCAAGGTGGGGGGGGCAACACCGGGGAGCTGTTTTTT. The chain couples TRBV3-1 (or the pseudogene TRBV3-2) to TRBJ2-2, with a tentative D call TRBD2 (7 bases). The V and J ends lost 1 base and 2 bases respectively, with 11 bases between them. The CDR3 runs 16 residues. Germline V gene sequence: CDR1 LGHDT, CDR2 YNNKEL (reference sequence).

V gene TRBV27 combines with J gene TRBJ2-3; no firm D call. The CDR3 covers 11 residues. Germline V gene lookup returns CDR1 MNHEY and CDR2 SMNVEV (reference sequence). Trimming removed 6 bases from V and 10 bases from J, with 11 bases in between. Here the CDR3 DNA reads TGTGCCAGCAGCATATCCGGGTCGCAGTATTTT. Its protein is CASSISGSQYF.

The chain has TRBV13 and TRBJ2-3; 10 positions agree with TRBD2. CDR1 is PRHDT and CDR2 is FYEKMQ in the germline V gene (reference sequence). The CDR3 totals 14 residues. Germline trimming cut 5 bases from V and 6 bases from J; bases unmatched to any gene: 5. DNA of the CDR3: TGTGCCAGCAGCAAGAGCGGGGGGGTCGATACGCAGTATTTT. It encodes CASSKSGGVDTQYF.

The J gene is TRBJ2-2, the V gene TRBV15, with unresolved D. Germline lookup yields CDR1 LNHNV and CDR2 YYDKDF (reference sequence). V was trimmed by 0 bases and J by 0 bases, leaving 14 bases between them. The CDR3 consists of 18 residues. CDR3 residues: CATSRDPGHPANTGELFF. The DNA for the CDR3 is TGTGCCACCAGCAGAGATCCTGGGCATCCCGCGAACACCGGGGAGCTGTTTTTT.

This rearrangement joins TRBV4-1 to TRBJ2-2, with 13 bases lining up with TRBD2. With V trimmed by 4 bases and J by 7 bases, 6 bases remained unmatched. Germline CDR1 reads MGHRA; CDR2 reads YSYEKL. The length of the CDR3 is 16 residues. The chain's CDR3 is CASSPTSGRVVGELFF. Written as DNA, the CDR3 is TGCGCCAGCAGCCCAACTAGCGGGAGGGTAGTCGGGGAGCTGTTTTTT.

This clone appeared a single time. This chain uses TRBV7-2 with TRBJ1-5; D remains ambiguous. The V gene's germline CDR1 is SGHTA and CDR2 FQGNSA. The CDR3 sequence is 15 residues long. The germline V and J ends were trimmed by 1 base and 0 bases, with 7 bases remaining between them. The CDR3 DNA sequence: TGTGCCAGCAGCTTAGGAGGCGTTAGCAATCAGCCCCAGCATTTT. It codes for CASSLGGVSNQPQHF.

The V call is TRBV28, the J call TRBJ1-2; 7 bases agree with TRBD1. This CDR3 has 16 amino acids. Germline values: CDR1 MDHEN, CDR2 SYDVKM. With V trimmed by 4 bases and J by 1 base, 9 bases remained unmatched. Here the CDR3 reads CASSSLGDRFNYGYTF. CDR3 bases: TGTGCCAGCAGTTCTCTTGGGGACAGATTTAACTATGGCTACACCTTC.

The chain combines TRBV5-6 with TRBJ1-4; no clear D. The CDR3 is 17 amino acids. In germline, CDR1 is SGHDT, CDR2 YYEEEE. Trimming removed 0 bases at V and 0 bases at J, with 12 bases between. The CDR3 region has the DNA TGTGCCAGCAGCTTGGTAGCCGACCGAGCAACTAATGAAAAACTGTTTTTT. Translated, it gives CASSLVADRATNEKLFF.

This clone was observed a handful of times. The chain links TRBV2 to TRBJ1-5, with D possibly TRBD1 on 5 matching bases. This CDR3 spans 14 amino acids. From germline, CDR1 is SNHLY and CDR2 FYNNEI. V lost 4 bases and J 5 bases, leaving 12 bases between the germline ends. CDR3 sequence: CASSGTRRDQPQHF. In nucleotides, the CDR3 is TGTGCCAGCAGTGGGACAAGGCGCGATCAGCCCCAGCATTTT.

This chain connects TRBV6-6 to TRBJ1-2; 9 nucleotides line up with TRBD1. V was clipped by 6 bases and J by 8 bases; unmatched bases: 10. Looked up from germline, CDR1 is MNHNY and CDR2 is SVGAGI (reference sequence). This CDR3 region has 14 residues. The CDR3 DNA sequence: TGTGCCAGCAGCCTCGGGACAGGGAGTCGGGGCTACACCTTC. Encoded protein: CASSLGTGSRGYTF.

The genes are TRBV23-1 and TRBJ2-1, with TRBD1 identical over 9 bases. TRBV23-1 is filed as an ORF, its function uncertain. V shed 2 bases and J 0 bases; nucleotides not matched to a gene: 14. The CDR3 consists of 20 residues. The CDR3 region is CASSQPGQGLQMSSYNEQFF. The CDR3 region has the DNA TGCGCCAGCAGTCAACCGGGACAGGGACTACAGATGAGCTCCTACAATGAGCAGTTCTTC.

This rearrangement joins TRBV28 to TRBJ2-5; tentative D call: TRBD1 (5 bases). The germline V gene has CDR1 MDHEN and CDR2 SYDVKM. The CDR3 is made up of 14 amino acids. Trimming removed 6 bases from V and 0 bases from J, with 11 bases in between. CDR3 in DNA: TGTGCCAGCAGCCTGGGGCAGAACCAAGAGACCCAGTACTTC. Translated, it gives CASSLGQNQETQYF.

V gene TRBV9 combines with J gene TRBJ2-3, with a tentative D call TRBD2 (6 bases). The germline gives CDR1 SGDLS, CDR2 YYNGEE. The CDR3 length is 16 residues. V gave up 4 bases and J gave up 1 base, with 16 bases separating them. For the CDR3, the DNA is TGTGCCAGCAGCTCCCGGGGGTCGGGAGGCACAGATACGCAGTATTTT. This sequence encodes CASSSRGSGGTDTQYF.

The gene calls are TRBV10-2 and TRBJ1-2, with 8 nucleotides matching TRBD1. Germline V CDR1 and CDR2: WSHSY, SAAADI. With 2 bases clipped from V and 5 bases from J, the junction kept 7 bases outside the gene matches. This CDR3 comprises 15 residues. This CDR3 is CASSENPRQGYGYTF. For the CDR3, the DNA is TGCGCCAGCAGTGAGAATCCGAGACAGGGGTATGGCTACACCTTC.

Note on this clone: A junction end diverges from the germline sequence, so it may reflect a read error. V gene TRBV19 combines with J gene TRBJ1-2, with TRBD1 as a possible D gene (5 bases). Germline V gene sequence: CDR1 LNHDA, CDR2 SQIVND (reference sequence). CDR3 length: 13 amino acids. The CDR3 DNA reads TGTGCCAGTAGGCCTCAGGGCTCCTATCGCTACACCTTC. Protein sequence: CASRPQGSYRYTF.

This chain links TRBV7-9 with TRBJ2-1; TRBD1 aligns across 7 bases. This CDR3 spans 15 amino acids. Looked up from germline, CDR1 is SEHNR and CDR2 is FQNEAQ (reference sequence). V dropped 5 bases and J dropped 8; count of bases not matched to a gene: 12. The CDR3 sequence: CASSPRVQGKDEQFF. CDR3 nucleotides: TGTGCCAGCAGCCCCCGAGTACAGGGGAAGGATGAGCAGTTCTTC.

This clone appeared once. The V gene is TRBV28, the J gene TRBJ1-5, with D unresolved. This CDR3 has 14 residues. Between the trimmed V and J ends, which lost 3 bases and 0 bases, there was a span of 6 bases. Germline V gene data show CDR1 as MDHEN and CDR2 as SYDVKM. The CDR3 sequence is CASSFGDSNQPQHF. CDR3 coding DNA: TGTGCCAGCAGTTTCGGGGATAGCAATCAGCCCCAGCATTTT.

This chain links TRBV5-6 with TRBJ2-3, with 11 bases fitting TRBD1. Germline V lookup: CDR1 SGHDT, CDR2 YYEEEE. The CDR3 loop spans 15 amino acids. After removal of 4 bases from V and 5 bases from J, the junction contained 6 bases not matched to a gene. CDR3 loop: CASSPAGTGGDTQYF. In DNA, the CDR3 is TGTGCCAGCAGCCCTGCCGGGACAGGGGGAGATACGCAGTATTTT. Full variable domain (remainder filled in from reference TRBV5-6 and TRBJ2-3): DAGVTQSPTHLIKTRGQQVTLRCSPKSGHDTVSWYQQALGQGPQFIFQYYEEEERQRGNFPDRFSGHQFPNYSSELNVNALLLGDSALYLCASSPAGTGGDTQYFGPGTRLTVL.

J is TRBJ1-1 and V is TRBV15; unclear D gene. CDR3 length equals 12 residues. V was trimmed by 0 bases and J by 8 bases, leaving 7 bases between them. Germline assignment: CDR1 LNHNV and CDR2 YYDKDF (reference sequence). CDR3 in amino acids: CATSRDSSEAFF. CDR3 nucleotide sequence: TGTGCCACCAGCAGAGACTCCTCCGAAGCTTTCTTT.

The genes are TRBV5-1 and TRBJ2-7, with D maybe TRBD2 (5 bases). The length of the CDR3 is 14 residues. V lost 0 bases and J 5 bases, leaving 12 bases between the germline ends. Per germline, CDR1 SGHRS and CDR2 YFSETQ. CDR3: CASSLGGYPDEQYF. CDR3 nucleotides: TGCGCCAGCAGCTTGGGCGGGTATCCCGACGAGCAGTACTTC.